The following is a T cell receptor beta chain sequence with its context. Its antigen is not known. Relying on iRepertoire HTBI primers and Arm-PCR of CDR3 regions, the team built TCR beta libraries. TCRdb analysed the multiplex PCR reads with MiXCR anew, one entry per CDR3 protein. Counted here are about 470,000 distinct CDR3 sequences, about a fifth occurring once; the ten biggest clones make up roughly 7%. Germline CDR1 SEHNR, CDR2 FQNEAQ (reference sequence). CDR3 length: 18 residues. With 4 bases removed from V and 6 bases from J, the gap between germline ends came to 27 bases. The data stem from a study of regulatory T cells in long-lasting Graves disease. Background on the study: The definition of persistent Graves' disease was over 5 years of antithyroid drugs with positive TSH receptor antibodies.

Regarding the study as a whole: Small numbers of samples may have cut accuracy. Not thyroid tissue but only peripheral blood was studied.

Time point meaning: persistent/refractory GD, antithyroid drugs over 5 years with positive TRAb. Following extraction of RNA from PBMCs, that RNA was used to make the TCR library. Roughly 9.2 milliliters of peripheral blood were drawn into EDTA tubes. V and J are TRBV7-9 and TRBJ1-2; D unclear. Sequences were derived from peripheral blood mononuclear cells (PBMCs), sampled when the disease was refractory, from a patient treated with antithyroid drugs. This TCR came from a female donor with Graves disease. CDR3 amino acids: CASSSNGWLGQPGDGYTF. CDR3 coding DNA: TGTGCCAGCAGCTCTAACGGGTGGTTGGGCCAACCTGGGGATGGCTACACCTTC.